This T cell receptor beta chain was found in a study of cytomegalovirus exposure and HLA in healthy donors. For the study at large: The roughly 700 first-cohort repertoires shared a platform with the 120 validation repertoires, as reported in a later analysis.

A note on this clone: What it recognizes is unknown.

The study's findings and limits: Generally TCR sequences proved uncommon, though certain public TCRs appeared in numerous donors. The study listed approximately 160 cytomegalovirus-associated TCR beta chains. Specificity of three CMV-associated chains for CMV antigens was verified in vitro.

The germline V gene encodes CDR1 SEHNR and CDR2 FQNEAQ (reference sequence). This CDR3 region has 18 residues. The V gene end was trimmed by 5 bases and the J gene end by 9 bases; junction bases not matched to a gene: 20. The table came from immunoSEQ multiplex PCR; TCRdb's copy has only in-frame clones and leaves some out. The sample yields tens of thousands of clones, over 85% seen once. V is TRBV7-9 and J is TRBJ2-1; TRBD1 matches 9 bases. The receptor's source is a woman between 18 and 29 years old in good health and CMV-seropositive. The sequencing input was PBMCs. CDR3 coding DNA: TGTGCCAGCAGCATACGTAATACCGGGACAGGGTCGGGGAGTGAGCAGTTCTTC. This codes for CASSIRNTGTGSGSEQFF.